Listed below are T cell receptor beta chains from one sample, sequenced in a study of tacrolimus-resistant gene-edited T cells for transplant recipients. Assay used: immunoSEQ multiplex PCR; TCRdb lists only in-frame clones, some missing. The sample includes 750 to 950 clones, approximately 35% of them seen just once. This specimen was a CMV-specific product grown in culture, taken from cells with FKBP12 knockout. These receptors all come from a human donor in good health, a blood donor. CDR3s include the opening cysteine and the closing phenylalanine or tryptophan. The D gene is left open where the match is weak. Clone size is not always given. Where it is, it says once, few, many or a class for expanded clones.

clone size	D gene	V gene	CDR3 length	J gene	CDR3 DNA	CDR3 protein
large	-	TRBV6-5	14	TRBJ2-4	TGTGCCAGTAGACCAGGGAAGTCAAAAAACATTCAGTACTTC	CASRPGKSKNIQYF
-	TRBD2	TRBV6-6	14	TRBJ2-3	TGTGCCAGCAGTGAGACTAGCGGAAAGGGTACGCAGTATTTT	CASSETSGKGTQYF
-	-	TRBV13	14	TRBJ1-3	TGTGCCAGCAGCTTCGACTCGCGCGGAAACACCATATATTTT	CASSFDSRGNTIYF
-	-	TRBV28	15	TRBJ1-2	TGTGCCAGCAGTTTTGCCGGGACTACTAACTATGGCTACACCTTC	CASSFAGTTNYGYTF
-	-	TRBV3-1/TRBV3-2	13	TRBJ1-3	TGTGCCAGCAGTCCCTGGGGGGGAAACACCATATATTTT	CASSPWGGNTIYF
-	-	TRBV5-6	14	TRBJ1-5	TGTGCCAGCAGCTTTTGGGGGGTGGGTCAGCCCCAGCATTTT	CASSFWGVGQPQHF
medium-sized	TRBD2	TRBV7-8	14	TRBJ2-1	TGTGCCAGCAGCCCCCAGCGGGGACACAATGAGCAGTTCTTC	CASSPQRGHNEQFF
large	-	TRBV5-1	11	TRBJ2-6	TGCGCCATCGTAGACGGCAACGTCCTGACTTTC	CAIVDGNVLTF
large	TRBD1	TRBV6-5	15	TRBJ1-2	TGTGCCAGCAGTCTTAAGACAGGGACTATCTATGGCTACACCTTC	CASSLKTGTIYGYTF
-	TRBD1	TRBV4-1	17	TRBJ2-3	TGCGCCAGCAGCCCCCTTGGGACAGGGGCCCTCACAGATACGCAGTATTTT	CASSPLGTGALTDTQYF
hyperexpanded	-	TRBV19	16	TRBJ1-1	TGTGCCAGTACCTCCACTCATCTGGGAGGGAACACTGAAGCTTTCTTT	CASTSTHLGGNTEAFF
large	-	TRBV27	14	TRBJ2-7	TGTGCCAGTGGGGGCCAGGGGACATTGAACGAGCAGTACTTC	CASGGQGTLNEQYF